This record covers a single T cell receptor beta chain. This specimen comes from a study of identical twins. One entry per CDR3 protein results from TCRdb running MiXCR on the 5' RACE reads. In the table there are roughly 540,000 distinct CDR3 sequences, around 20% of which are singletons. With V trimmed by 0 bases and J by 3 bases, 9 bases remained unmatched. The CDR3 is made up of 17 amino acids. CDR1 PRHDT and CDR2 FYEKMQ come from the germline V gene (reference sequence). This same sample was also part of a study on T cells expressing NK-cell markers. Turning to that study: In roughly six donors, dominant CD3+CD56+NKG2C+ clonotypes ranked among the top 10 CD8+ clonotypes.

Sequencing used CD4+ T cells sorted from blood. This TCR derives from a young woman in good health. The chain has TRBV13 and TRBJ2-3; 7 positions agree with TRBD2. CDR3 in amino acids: CASSLGLRGRGTDTQYF. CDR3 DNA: TGTGCCAGCAGCTTAGGCCTCCGTGGGAGGGGAACAGATACGCAGTATTTT.